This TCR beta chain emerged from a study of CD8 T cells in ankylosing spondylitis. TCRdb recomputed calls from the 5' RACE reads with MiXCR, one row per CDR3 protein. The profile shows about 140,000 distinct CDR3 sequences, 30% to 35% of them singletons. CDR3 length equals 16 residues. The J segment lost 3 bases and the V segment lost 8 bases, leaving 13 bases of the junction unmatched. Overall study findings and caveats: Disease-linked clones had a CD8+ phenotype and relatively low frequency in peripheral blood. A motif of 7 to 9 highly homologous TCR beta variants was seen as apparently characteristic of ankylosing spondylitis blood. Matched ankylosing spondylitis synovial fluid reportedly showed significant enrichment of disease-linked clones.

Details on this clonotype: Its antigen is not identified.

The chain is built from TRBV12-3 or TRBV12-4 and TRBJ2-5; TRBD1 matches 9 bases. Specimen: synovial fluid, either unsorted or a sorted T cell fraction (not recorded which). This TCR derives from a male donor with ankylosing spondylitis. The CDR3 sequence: CASSSAGTGKKETQYF. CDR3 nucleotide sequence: TGTGCCAGCTCCTCGGCCGGGACAGGGAAAAAAGAGACCCAGTACTTC.